This is a list of T cell receptor beta chains from one sample in a study of blood T cell repertoires in COVID-19. Some clones are missing from TCRdb's copy, which holds only in-frame ones; the method was immunoSEQ multiplex PCR. Of 110,000 to 150,000 clones in the sample, under 85% were seen once. Input material: PBMCs or T cells enriched from blood (not recorded which). The origin of the receptors is a woman aged 18-29 years who had been exposed to COVID-19. The CDR3 runs from the conserved cysteine through the conserved F or W. The D gene is left open where the match is weak. Not all rows give a size; the values are once, few, many and, for expanded clones, a class.

abundance: few
d_gene: TRBD2
j_gene: TRBJ2-7
v_gene: TRBV18
CDR3aa: CASSPQGASGTFYEQYF
CDR3nt: TGTGCCAGCTCACCACAAGGCGCTAGCGGAACCTTCTACGAGCAGTACTTC

abundance: -
d_gene: -
j_gene: TRBJ2-5
v_gene: TRBV28
CDR3aa: CASSSGNQETQYF
CDR3nt: TGTGCCAGCAGTTCCGGGAACCAAGAGACCCAGTACTTC

abundance: once
d_gene: -
j_gene: TRBJ1-5
v_gene: TRBV18
CDR3aa: CASSPIGGLRVKQPQHF
CDR3nt: TGTGCCAGCTCACCAATCGGGGGGTTGAGGGTTAAACAGCCCCAGCATTTT

abundance: -
d_gene: TRBD2
j_gene: TRBJ2-1
v_gene: TRBV5-6
CDR3aa: CASSLLASGRARRNEQFF
CDR3nt: TGTGCCAGCAGCTTGTTGGCTAGCGGGAGGGCCAGGAGGAATGAGCAGTTCTTC

abundance: -
d_gene: TRBD2
j_gene: TRBJ2-3
v_gene: TRBV20-1
CDR3aa: CSASEASGRPDTQYF
CDR3nt: TGCAGTGCTAGTGAGGCTAGCGGGAGGCCAGATACGCAGTATTTT

abundance: -
d_gene: TRBD1
j_gene: TRBJ1-5
v_gene: TRBV19
CDR3aa: CASSIEGQGNQPQHF
CDR3nt: TGTGCCAGTAGTATCGAAGGACAGGGCAATCAGCCCCAGCATTTT

abundance: once
d_gene: -
j_gene: TRBJ2-7
v_gene: TRBV5-4
CDR3aa: CASSLGGAREQYF
CDR3nt: TGTGCCAGCAGCTTGGGCGGGGCCCGGGAGCAGTACTTC

abundance: -
d_gene: TRBD1
j_gene: TRBJ2-1
v_gene: TRBV5-1
CDR3aa: CASSWEAGGAYEQFF
CDR3nt: TGCGCCAGCAGCTGGGAAGCAGGGGGCGCGTATGAGCAGTTCTTC

abundance: -
d_gene: -
j_gene: TRBJ1-2
v_gene: TRBV5-6
CDR3aa: CASSLWEGLYGYTF
CDR3nt: TGTGCCAGCAGCTTGTGGGAGGGCCTCTATGGCTACACCTTC

abundance: -
d_gene: -
j_gene: TRBJ2-7
v_gene: TRBV13
CDR3aa: CASSLRYEGGYEQYF
CDR3nt: TGTGCCAGCAGCTTACGATATGAGGGTGGCTACGAGCAGTACTTC

abundance: -
d_gene: TRBD1
j_gene: TRBJ2-2
v_gene: TRBV6-2/TRBV6-3
CDR3aa: CASSYASGQGAGGELFF
CDR3nt: TGTGCCAGCAGTTACGCTTCAGGACAGGGGGCAGGCGGGGAGCTGTTTTTT

abundance: -
d_gene: TRBD2
j_gene: TRBJ2-7
v_gene: TRBV10-3
CDR3aa: CAIRLAGADEQYF
CDR3nt: TGTGCCATCAGACTAGCGGGAGCGGACGAGCAGTACTTC

abundance: -
d_gene: TRBD2
j_gene: TRBJ2-3
v_gene: TRBV30
CDR3aa: CAWTPSGRGTQYF
CDR3nt: TGTGCCTGGACCCCTAGCGGGAGAGGTACGCAGTATTTT

abundance: -
d_gene: -
j_gene: TRBJ1-5
v_gene: TRBV27
CDR3aa: CASSLSSGVIHQPQHF
CDR3nt: TGTGCCAGCAGTTTATCCTCGGGGGTTATACATCAGCCCCAGCATTTT

abundance: -
d_gene: -
j_gene: TRBJ2-7
v_gene: TRBV10-1
CDR3aa: CASSGGARTAYYEQYF
CDR3nt: TGCGCCAGCAGCGGTGGGGCTCGGACAGCCTACTACGAGCAGTACTTC

abundance: -
d_gene: TRBD1
j_gene: TRBJ1-2
v_gene: TRBV4-3
CDR3aa: CASSQQRDRAYTF
CDR3nt: TGCGCCAGCAGCCAACAACGGGACAGGGCTTACACCTTC

abundance: -
d_gene: -
j_gene: TRBJ1-2
v_gene: TRBV19
CDR3aa: CASTPRPPGISGYTF
CDR3nt: TGTGCCAGTACCCCCAGACCCCCAGGGATTAGTGGCTACACCTTC

abundance: -
d_gene: TRBD2
j_gene: TRBJ2-2
v_gene: TRBV11-2
CDR3aa: CASSLGGLAGISGELFF
CDR3nt: TGTGCCAGCAGCTTAGGTGGACTAGCGGGAATTTCCGGGGAGCTGTTTTTT

abundance: -
d_gene: -
j_gene: TRBJ1-2
v_gene: TRBV18
CDR3aa: CASSQGNRVSSYGYTF
CDR3nt: TGTGCCAGCTCACAGGGAAACAGGGTATCAAGTTATGGCTACACCTTC

abundance: -
d_gene: -
j_gene: TRBJ1-4
v_gene: TRBV28
CDR3aa: CAARGGGREKLFF
CDR3nt: TGTGCCGCCCGAGGGGGGGGGCGGGAAAAACTGTTTTTT

abundance: -
d_gene: TRBD2
j_gene: TRBJ2-2
v_gene: TRBV9
CDR3aa: CASSVSLGLAGAGELFF
CDR3nt: TGTGCCAGCAGCGTATCGCTTGGGCTAGCGGGGGCCGGGGAGCTGTTTTTT

abundance: -
d_gene: TRBD2
j_gene: TRBJ2-7
v_gene: TRBV7-9
CDR3aa: CAEASGTSVNEQYF
CDR3nt: TGTGCCGAGGCTAGCGGGACCTCGGTAAACGAGCAGTACTTC

abundance: -
d_gene: -
j_gene: TRBJ2-7
v_gene: TRBV6-2/TRBV6-3
CDR3aa: CASSYLLEDEQYF
CDR3nt: TGTGCCAGCAGTTACCTGCTAGAAGACGAGCAGTACTTC

abundance: -
d_gene: -
j_gene: TRBJ1-5
v_gene: TRBV9
CDR3aa: CASSGDTDQPQHF
CDR3nt: TGTGCCAGCAGCGGGGACACTGATCAGCCCCAGCATTTT

abundance: -
d_gene: TRBD1
j_gene: TRBJ2-1
v_gene: TRBV29-1
CDR3aa: CSVRGQENNEQFF
CDR3nt: TGCAGCGTAAGGGGACAGGAGAACAATGAGCAGTTCTTC

abundance: -
d_gene: TRBD2
j_gene: TRBJ2-7
v_gene: TRBV7-6
CDR3aa: CASSLERGPYEQYF
CDR3nt: TGTGCCAGCAGCTTAGAGCGGGGCCCATACGAGCAGTACTTC

abundance: many
d_gene: TRBD2
j_gene: TRBJ2-1
v_gene: TRBV4-2
CDR3aa: CASSQDGTSGNEQFF
CDR3nt: TGTGCCAGCAGCCAAGATGGGACTAGCGGGAATGAGCAGTTCTTC

abundance: once
d_gene: TRBD1
j_gene: TRBJ1-4
v_gene: TRBV7-2
CDR3aa: CASAHRTGVEEKLFF
CDR3nt: TGTGCCAGCGCCCACCGGACAGGGGTGGAGGAAAAACTGTTTTTT

abundance: once
d_gene: -
j_gene: TRBJ1-1
v_gene: TRBV2
CDR3aa: CASKAGASGFTEAFF
CDR3nt: TGTGCCAGCAAGGCGGGGGCGAGCGGGTTCACTGAAGCTTTCTTT

abundance: -
d_gene: -
j_gene: TRBJ2-5
v_gene: TRBV5-1
CDR3aa: CASSLGQRETQYF
CDR3nt: TGCGCCAGCAGCTTGGGACAGCGAGAGACCCAGTACTTC

abundance: -
d_gene: -
j_gene: TRBJ2-5
v_gene: TRBV27
CDR3aa: CASSFLVSETQYF
CDR3nt: TGTGCCAGCAGTTTCTTAGTTTCCGAGACCCAGTACTTC

abundance: once
d_gene: TRBD2
j_gene: TRBJ2-5
v_gene: TRBV6-5
CDR3aa: CASSYSTSGKETQYF
CDR3nt: TGTGCCAGCAGTTACTCAACTAGCGGGAAAGAGACCCAGTACTTC

abundance: -
d_gene: TRBD1
j_gene: TRBJ1-1
v_gene: TRBV6-2/TRBV6-3
CDR3aa: CASSYEAGGWSTEAFF
CDR3nt: TGTGCCAGCAGTTATGAGGCAGGGGGCTGGAGCACTGAAGCTTTCTTT

abundance: -
d_gene: -
j_gene: TRBJ1-1
v_gene: TRBV5-1
CDR3aa: CASSPQGLGTEAFF
CDR3nt: TGCGCCAGCAGCCCGCAGGGGTTGGGGACTGAAGCTTTCTTT

abundance: -
d_gene: -
j_gene: TRBJ1-1
v_gene: TRBV4-1
CDR3aa: CASSQPLGAGEFF
CDR3nt: TGCGCCAGCAGCCAACCCCTCGGGGCAGGGGAGTTCTTT